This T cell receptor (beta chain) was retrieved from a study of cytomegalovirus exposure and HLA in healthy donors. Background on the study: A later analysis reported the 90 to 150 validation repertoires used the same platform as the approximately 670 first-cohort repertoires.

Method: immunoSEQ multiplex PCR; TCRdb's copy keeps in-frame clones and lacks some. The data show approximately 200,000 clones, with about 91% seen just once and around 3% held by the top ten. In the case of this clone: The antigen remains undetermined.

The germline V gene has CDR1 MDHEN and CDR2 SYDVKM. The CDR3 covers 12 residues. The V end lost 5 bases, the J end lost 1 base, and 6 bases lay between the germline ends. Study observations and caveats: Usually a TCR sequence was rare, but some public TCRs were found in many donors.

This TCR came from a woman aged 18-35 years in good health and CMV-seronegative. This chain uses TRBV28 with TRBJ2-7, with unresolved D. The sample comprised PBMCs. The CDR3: CASSATSYEQYF. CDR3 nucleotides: TGTGCCAGCAGTGCCACATCCTACGAGCAGTACTTC.